The clone carrying this T cell receptor (beta chain) was recorded a few times. Trimming removed 8 bases from V and 5 bases from J, with 9 bases in between. Germline CDR1 LGHNA, CDR2 YNFKEQ. The CDR3 runs to 12 residues. This entry is derived from a study of blood T cells in healthy people across ages. Combining a sample-barcoded 5' primer with a J-beta primer mix, a second PCR ran for about 7 to 11 cycles. TCRdb processed the 5' RACE reads anew with MiXCR; each CDR3 protein has one entry. In the table there are around 1,000,000 distinct CDR3 sequences, under 30% of which are singletons. These same data were also listed under a study on T cells of mothers and their children. That work states: A slight, non-significant increase in overlap was found for related mother-child pairs relative to unrelated pairs.

The sample consisted of blood. This TCR derives from a girl aged 2 to 9 in good health. The V and J genes are TRBV4-2 and TRBJ1-4; tentative D call: TRBD1 (5 bases). Here the CDR3 DNA reads TGTGCCAGCGCGGAGGGGAATGAAAAACTGTTTTTT. Translation gives CASAEGNEKLFF.